These 8 T cell receptor beta chains were all obtained from the same sample, sequenced in a study of blood T cells in healthy people across ages. A second PCR of 7 to 11 cycles used a sample-barcoded 5' primer and a J-beta primer mix. TCRdb re-analysed the 5' RACE reads in MiXCR, keeping a single row per CDR3 protein. The sample has approximately 780,000 distinct CDR3 sequences; roughly 24% are singletons. In addition, the sample was reused for a study of T cells of mothers and their children.

Sample: blood. The receptors originated from a boy aged 5-17 years in good health.

The chain joins TRBV5-1 to TRBJ2-6; no definite D call. The CDR3 runs 16 residues. Germline CDR1 is SGHRS and CDR2 is YFSETQ. V was clipped by 0 bases and J by 0 bases, with 7 bases between them. The CDR3 DNA reads TGCGCCAGCAGCTTGGGGTTGGTCTCTGGGGCCAACGTCCTGACTTTC. This translates into CASSLGLVSGANVLTF.

V is TRBV28 and J is TRBJ2-5; 9 bases line up with TRBD1. The DNA end favors TRBJ2-7, so the J call may be wrong. There are 16 residues in the CDR3. CDR1 MDHEN and CDR2 SYDVKM come from the germline V gene. CDR3 sequence: CASSSFRGQGSDEQYF. The CDR3 DNA follows: TGTGCCAGCAGTTCGTTTAGGGGACAGGGTTCTGACGAGCAGTACTTC.

The chain has TRBV27 and TRBJ2-5; 14 bases map to TRBD2. The J call may be incorrect, as the DNA end agrees better with TRBJ2-1. CDR1 is MNHEY, CDR2 SMNVEV, per germline (reference sequence). This CDR3 has 15 residues. The CDR3: CASSLGTSGGGEQFF. In DNA form, the CDR3 reads TGTGCCAGCAGTTTAGGGACTAGCGGGGGCGGTGAGCAGTTCTTC.

This chain uses TRBV28 with TRBJ1-1; 9 bases are a match to TRBD1. With 3 bases clipped from V and 5 bases from J, the junction kept 10 bases outside the gene matches. The CDR3 contains 16 residues. Per the germline V gene, CDR1 is MDHEN and CDR2 is SYDVKM. CDR3 region: CASSLIVGTGRTEAFF. The CDR3 DNA sequence: TGTGCCAGCAGTTTGATTGTAGGGACAGGGAGGACTGAAGCTTTCTTT.

The chain combines TRBV6-6 with TRBJ2-2, with no clear D. The CDR3 sequence is 11 residues long. Germline CDR1 reads MNHNY; CDR2 reads SVGAGI (reference sequence). V lost 7 bases, J lost 3 bases, and 3 bases lay in between. The CDR3 region has the DNA TGTGCCAGCATCGACACCGGGGAGCTGTTTTTT. Translated, it gives CASIDTGELFF.

This clonotype turned up a few times. J is TRBJ2-4 and V is TRBV30, with a weak D call TRBD2 (5 bases). V was clipped by 0 bases and J by 1 base, with 7 bases between them. Germline V CDR1 and CDR2: GTSNPN, SVGIG (reference sequence). This CDR3 comprises 14 residues. CDR3 in DNA: TGTGCCTGGAGTGTACTAGGGGCCAAAAACATTCAGTACTTC. Amino acid sequence: CAWSVLGAKNIQYF.

J is TRBJ2-2 and V is TRBV5-1; no reliable D call. CDR3 length: 14 residues. Germline V gene sequence: CDR1 SGHRS, CDR2 YFSETQ. Trimming removed 0 bases from V and 5 bases from J, with 8 bases in between. DNA of the CDR3: TGCGCCAGCAGCTTGGATATACCAACCGGGGAGCTGTTTTTT. Translated: CASSLDIPTGELFF.

The sample holds a few counts of this clonotype. V usage is TRBV14 and J usage is TRBJ2-5; D remains ambiguous. The J call may be in error: the DNA end matches TRBJ2-1 better. The length of the CDR3 is 13 residues. In germline, CDR1 is SGHDN, CDR2 FVKESK. The CDR3 DNA reads as TGTGCCAGCAGCCAAGATATTAGGCGGACGCAGTTCTTC. This encodes CASSQDIRRTQFF.